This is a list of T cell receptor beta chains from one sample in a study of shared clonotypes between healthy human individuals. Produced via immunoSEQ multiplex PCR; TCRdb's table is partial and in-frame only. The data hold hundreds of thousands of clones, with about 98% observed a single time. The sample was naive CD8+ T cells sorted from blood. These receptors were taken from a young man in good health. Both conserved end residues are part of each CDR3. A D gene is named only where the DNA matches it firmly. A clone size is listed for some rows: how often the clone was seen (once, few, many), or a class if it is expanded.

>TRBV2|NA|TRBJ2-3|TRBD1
TGTGCCAGCCGGGACAGGGGTCTCGGCACAGATACGCAGTATTTT
CASRDRGLGTDTQYF
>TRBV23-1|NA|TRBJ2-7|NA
TGCGCCAGCAGTCCCACATTGTGGGGGAACAAACCCTACGAGCAGTACTTC
CASSPTLWGNKPYEQYF
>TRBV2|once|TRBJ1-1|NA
TGTGCCAGCACCCTCAGACCTTTGAACACTGAAGCTTTCTTT
CASTLRPLNTEAFF
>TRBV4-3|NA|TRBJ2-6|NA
TGCGCCAGCAGCCAAGACCGGGGCTCTGGGGCCAACGTCCTGACTTTC
CASSQDRGSGANVLTF
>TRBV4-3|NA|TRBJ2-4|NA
TGCGCCAGCAGCTTACACCGTTGGGCCAAAAACATTCAGTACTTC
CASSLHRWAKNIQYF
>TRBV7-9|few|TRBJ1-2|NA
TGTGCCAGCAGCTTAGATAACTATGGCTACACCTTC
CASSLDNYGYTF
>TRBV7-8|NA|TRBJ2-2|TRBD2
TGTGCCAGCAGCTTGACTAGCTACACCGGGGAGCTGTTTTTT
CASSLTSYTGELFF
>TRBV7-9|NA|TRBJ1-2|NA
TGTGCCAGCAGCCTGGGGGGCTCGGGCTATGGCTACACCTTC
CASSLGGSGYGYTF
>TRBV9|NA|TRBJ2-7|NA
TGTGCCAGCAGCGTAGGCGAGACAGGACACTACGAGCAGTACTTC
CASSVGETGHYEQYF
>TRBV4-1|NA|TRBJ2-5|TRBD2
TGCGCCAGCAGCCAAGGATTCCTAGCGGGAGGGCCAGGGGAGACCCAGTACTTC
CASSQGFLAGGPGETQYF
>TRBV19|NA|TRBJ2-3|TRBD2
TGTGCCAGTAGTATAAACGGGGCTAGCGGGATAGATACGCAGTATTTT
CASSINGASGIDTQYF
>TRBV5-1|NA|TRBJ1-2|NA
TGCGCCAGCAGTATCGGGTGGTGGGGGAGAGGCTACACCTTC
CASSIGWWGRGYTF
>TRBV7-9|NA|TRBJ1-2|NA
TGTGCCAGCAGCTTAGCTGGTGGCTACACCTTC
CASSLAGGYTF
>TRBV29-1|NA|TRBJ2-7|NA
TGCAGCGTTGAGGTCTATCGGCAGGGACTGGCCGAGCAGTACTTC
CSVEVYRQGLAEQYF
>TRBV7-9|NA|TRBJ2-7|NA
TGTGCCAGCAGCTTAACAGGTCCCCTTTTCGAGCAGTACTTC
CASSLTGPLFEQYF
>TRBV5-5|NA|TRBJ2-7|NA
TGTGCCAGCAGCTTGGCTGGGCCCTACGAGCAGTACTTC
CASSLAGPYEQYF
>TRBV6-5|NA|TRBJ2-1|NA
TGTGCCAGCAGCCGACAGGTCAACTCCTACAATGAGCAGTTCTTC
CASSRQVNSYNEQFF
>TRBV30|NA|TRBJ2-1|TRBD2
TGTCCTGGGGCTAGCGGGAGCCAATGCGAGCAGTTCTTC
CPGASGSQCEQFF
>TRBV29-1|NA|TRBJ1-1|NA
TGCAGCGCTATGGGGGCAGGCGCTGAAGCTTTCTTT
CSAMGAGAEAFF
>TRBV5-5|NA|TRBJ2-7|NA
TGTGCCAGCAGCACCGAGGGGTACTACGAGCAGTACTTC
CASSTEGYYEQYF
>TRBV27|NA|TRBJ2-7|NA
TGTGCCAGCAGTATCGGATACGAGCAGTACTTC
CASSIGYEQYF
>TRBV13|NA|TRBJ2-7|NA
TGTGCCAGCAGCAAAAGACTAGTATCTTACGAGCAGTACTTC
CASSKRLVSYEQYF
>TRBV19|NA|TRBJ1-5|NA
TGTGCCAGTAGTATATCGGGCGAGAGCAATCAGCCCCAGCATTTT
CASSISGESNQPQHF
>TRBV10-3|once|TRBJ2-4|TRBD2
TGTGCCATCAGTGAGTCGCGGGAGTCGTCAAACATTCAGTACTTC
CAISESRESSNIQYF
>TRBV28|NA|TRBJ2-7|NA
TGTGCCAGCGGTGAAACCTACGAGCAGTACTTC
CASGETYEQYF
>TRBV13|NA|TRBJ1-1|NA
TGTGCCAGCAGCTTACGGATCCTCAATGGGGCTTTCTTT
CASSLRILNGAFF
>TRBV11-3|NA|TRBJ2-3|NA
TGTGCCAGCAGCTTAGTTGATTCAGGAACAGATACGCAGTATTTT
CASSLVDSGTDTQYF
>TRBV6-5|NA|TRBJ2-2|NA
TGTGCCAGTACTTCTAGCGCGCCCGGGGAGCTGTTTTTT
CASTSSAPGELFF
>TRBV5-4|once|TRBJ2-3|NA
TGTGCCAGCAGCCCTAGGCCCACAGATACGCAGTATTTT
CASSPRPTDTQYF
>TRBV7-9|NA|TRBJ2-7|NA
TGTGCCAGCAGCGACTCGGATTCCTACGAGCAGTACTTC
CASSDSDSYEQYF
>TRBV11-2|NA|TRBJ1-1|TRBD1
TGTGCCAGCAGCTTTGGGACAGCCGTTGAAGCTTTCTTT
CASSFGTAVEAFF
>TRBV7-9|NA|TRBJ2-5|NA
TGTGCCAGCAGCCCTAGCGTGACCCAGTACTTC
CASSPSVTQYF
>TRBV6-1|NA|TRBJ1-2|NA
TGTGCCAGCAGTGAAGCCGTGGGGGTCCTATATGGCTACACCTTC
CASSEAVGVLYGYTF
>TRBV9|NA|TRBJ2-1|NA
TGTGCCAGCAGCGCCGGACAGACCGAGCAGTTCTTC
CASSAGQTEQFF
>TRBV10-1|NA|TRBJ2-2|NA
TGCGCCTCGGGACTTTCGAACACCGGGGAGCTGTTTTTT
CASGLSNTGELFF
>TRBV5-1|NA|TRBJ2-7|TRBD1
TGCGCCAGCAGCGCTGGGACAGGGCCTACCTACGAGCAGTACTTC
CASSAGTGPTYEQYF
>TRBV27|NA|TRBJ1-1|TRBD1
TGTGCCACCCGACAGGGTGGATCAAACACTGAAGCTTTCTTT
CATRQGGSNTEAFF
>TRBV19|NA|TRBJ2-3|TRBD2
TGTGCCAGTACAGCGGGAGGGTATGGTACGCAGTATTTT
CASTAGGYGTQYF
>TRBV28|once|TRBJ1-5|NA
TGTGCCAGCAGCCTCCTGGCGGATGATAGCAATCAGCCCCAGCATTTT
CASSLLADDSNQPQHF
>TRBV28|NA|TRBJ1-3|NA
TGTGCCAGCAGTTTGAGAGACTCTGGAAACACCATATATTTT
CASSLRDSGNTIYF
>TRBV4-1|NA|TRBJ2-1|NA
TGCGCCAGCAGCCGGCAGTTATACAATGAGCAGTTCTTC
CASSRQLYNEQFF
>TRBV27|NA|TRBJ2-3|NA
TGTGCCAGCAGTTTATATGGCCGCACAGATACGCAGTATTTT
CASSLYGRTDTQYF
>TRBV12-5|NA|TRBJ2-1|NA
TGTGCTAGTGGTTGGTACAATGAGCAGTTCTTC
CASGWYNEQFF
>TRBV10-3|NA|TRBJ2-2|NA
TGTGCCATCAGTGATCCGTCAACTAAGGGCGGCACCGGGGAGCTGTTTTTT
CAISDPSTKGGTGELFF
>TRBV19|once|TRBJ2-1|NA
TGTGCCAGTAGTATACCCCGGTTAGGGGGTGAGCAGTTCTTC
CASSIPRLGGEQFF
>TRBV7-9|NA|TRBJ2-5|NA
TGTGCCAGCAGCTTCGTGTCGGGTGCGAGGGAGACCCAGTACTTC
CASSFVSGARETQYF
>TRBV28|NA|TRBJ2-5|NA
TGTGCCAGCAGTTTAACCCAAGGGGGGACCCAGTACTTC
CASSLTQGGTQYF
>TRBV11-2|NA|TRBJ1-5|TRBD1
TGTGCCAGCGGACAGGGAAGGAATCAGCCCCAGCATTTC
CASGQGRNQPQHF